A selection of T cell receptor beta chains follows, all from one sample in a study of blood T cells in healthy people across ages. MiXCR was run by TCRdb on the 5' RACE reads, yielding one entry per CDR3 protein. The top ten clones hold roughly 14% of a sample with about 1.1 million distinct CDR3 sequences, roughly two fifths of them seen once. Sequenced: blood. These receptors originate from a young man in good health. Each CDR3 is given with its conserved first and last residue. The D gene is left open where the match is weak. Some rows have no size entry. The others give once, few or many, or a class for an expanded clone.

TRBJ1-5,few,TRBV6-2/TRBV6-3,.,CASTPDDYQPQHF,TGTGCCAGCACCCCAGATGATTATCAGCCCCAGCATTTT
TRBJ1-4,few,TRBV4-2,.,CASSQEGSHSTNEKLFF,TGTGCCAGCAGCCAAGAGGGTTCGCACTCAACTAATGAAAAACTGTTTTTT
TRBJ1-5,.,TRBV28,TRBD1,CASSTTGASNQPQHF,TGTGCCAGCAGTACCACAGGGGCTAGCAATCAGCCCCAGCATTTT
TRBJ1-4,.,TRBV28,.,CASSSQGSATNEKLFF,TGTGCCAGCAGTTCCCAGGGCAGTGCAACTAATGAAAAACTGTTTTTT
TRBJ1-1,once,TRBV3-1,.,CASSQFRVNTEAFF,TGTGCCAGCAGCCAATTCCGGGTTAACACTGAAGCTTTCTTT
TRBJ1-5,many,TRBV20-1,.,CSARDHLNQPQHF,TGCAGTGCTAGAGATCATCTTAATCAGCCCCAGCATTTT
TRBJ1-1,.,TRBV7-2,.,CASSSPGAEAFF,TGTGCCAGCAGCTCCCCGGGGGCTGAAGCTTTCTTT
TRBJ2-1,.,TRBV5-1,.,CASSLQARSDNEQFF,TGCGCCAGCAGCTTGCAGGCTAGAAGCGACAATGAGCAGTTCTTC
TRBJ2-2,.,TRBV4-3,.,CASSQAAAGELFF,TGCGCCAGCAGCCAAGCTGCGGCCGGGGAGCTGTTTTTT
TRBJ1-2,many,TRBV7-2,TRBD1,CASSSDRGRYNYGYTF,TGTGCCAGCAGCTCGGACAGGGGACGATATAACTATGGCTACACCTTC
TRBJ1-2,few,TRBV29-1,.,CSAQSLGGGYTF,TGCAGCGCTCAGTCCCTGGGCGGTGGCTACACCTTC
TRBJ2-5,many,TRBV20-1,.,CSARTDQETQYF,TGCAGTGCTAGGACAGACCAAGAGACCCAGTACTTC
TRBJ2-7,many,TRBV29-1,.,CSVAANGGGYEQYF,TGCAGCGTCGCCGCCAATGGGGGAGGCTACGAGCAGTACTTC
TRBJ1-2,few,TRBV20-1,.,CSARDRQGLIRYTF,TGCAGTGCTAGAGATCGGCAGGGGTTGATTCGGTACACCTTC
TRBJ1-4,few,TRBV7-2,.,CASSPTWVNNEKLFF,TGTGCCAGCAGCCCCACCTGGGTCAATAATGAAAAACTGTTTTTT
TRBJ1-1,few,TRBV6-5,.,CASSDPAAEAFF,TGTGCCAGCAGTGACCCCGCAGCTGAAGCTTTCTTT
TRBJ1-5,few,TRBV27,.,CASSRDSFQPQHF,TGTGCCAGCAGTCGGGATTCCTTTCAGCCCCAGCATTTT
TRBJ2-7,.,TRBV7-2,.,CASSVSSDEQYF,TGTGCCAGCAGCGTCAGCTCCGACGAGCAGTACTTC
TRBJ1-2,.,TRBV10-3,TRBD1,CAVTGGGYGYAF,TGTGCCGTCACAGGGGGCGGCTATGGCTACGCCTTC
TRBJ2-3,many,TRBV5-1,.,CASSPTITDTQYF,TGCGCCAGCAGCCCAACTATCACAGATACGCAGTATTTT
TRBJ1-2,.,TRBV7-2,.,CASSLGAGMYGYTF,TGTGCCAGCAGCTTAGGAGCAGGGATGTATGGCTACACCTTC
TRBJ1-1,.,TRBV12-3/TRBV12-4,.,CASSYEGEAFF,TGTGCCAGCTCATACGAGGGTGAAGCTTTCTTT
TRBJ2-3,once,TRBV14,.,CASSQHGADTQYF,TGTGCCAGCAGCCAGCATGGGGCAGATACGCAGTATTTT
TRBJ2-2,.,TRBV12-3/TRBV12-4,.,CASSSPPGELFF,TGTGCCAGCAGTTCTCCCCCCGGGGAGCTGTTTTTT
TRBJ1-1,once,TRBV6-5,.,CASSYAGGVNTEAFF,TGTGCCAGCAGTTATGCCGGAGGGGTGAACACTGAAGCTTTCTTT
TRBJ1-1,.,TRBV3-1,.,CASSQRQSMNTEAFF,TGTGCCAGCAGCCAGAGACAGAGTATGAACACTGAAGCTTTCTTT
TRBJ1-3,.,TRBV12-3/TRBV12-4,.,CVASGGDTIYF,TGTGTCGCCTCGGGGGGGGACACCATATATTTT
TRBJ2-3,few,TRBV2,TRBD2,CASRTSSSTDTQYF,TGTGCCAGCAGGACTAGCTCGAGCACAGATACGCAGTATTTT
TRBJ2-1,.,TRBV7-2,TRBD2,CASSLTSGGGLLEQFF,TGTGCCAGCAGCTTAACTAGCGGGGGGGGACTTTTGGAGCAGTTCTTC
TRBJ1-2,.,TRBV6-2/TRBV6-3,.,CASSYSAYGYTF,TGTGCCAGCAGTTACTCCGCCTATGGCTACACCTTC
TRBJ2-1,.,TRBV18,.,CASSPRRSVDNEQFF,TGTGCCAGCTCACCCCGACGGTCCGTCGACAATGAGCAGTTCTTC
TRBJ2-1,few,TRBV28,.,CASSLGRIGEQFF,TGTGCCAGCAGTTTAGGCAGAATTGGGGAGCAGTTCTTC
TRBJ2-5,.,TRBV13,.,CASSHWQTMETQYF,TGTGCCAGCAGCCACTGGCAGACAATGGAGACCCAGTACTTC
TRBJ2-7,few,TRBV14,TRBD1,CASSPLVGGRYNEQYF,TGTGCCAGCAGCCCCCTGGTAGGGGGCCGTTACAATGAGCAGTACTTC
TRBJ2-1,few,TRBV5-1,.,CASSSKSGTLNSNEQFF,TGCGCCAGCAGCTCCAAATCCGGCACGCTCAACTCTAATGAGCAGTTCTTC
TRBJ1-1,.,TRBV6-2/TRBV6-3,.,CASSYSTGPLNTEAFF,TGTGCCAGCAGTTACTCGACTGGGCCTCTGAACACTGAAGCTTTCTTT
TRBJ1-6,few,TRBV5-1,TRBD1,CASSLRQGDNSPLHF,TGCGCCAGCAGCCTCAGACAGGGCGATAATTCACCCCTCCACTTT
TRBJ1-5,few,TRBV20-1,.,CSAERQAQRLQPQHF,TGCAGTGCCGAAAGACAGGCCCAGCGTCTTCAGCCCCAGCATTTT
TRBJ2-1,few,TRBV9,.,CASSVGSGAIYNEQFF,TGTGCCAGCAGCGTAGGCTCGGGGGCAATTTACAATGAGCAGTTCTTC
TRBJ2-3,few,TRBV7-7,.,CASSLGSAWPDTQYF,TGTGCTAGCAGCTTAGGTTCGGCTTGGCCAGATACGCAGTATTTT
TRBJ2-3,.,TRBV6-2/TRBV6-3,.,CARRTGTITQYF,TGTGCCCGCAGGACCGGGACAATCACGCAGTATTTT
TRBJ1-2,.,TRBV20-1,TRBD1,CSAPSWTGRWDGYTF,TGCAGTGCTCCCTCCTGGACAGGAAGGTGGGATGGCTACACCTTC
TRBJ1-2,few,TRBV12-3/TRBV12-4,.,CASSLYREGGYTF,TGTGCCAGCAGTTTATACAGGGAGGGTGGCTACACCTTC
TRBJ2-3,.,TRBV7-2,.,CTSSLSGTRPGTSTDTQYF,TGTACCAGCAGCTTATCGGGCACGAGGCCCGGCACTAGCACAGATACGCAGTATTTT
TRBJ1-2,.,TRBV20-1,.,CSADTTRGYTF,TGCAGTGCCGACACCACACGTGGCTACACCTTC
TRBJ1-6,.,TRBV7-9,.,CASSRSGISYNSPLHF,TGTGCCAGCAGTCGCTCAGGGATTTCCTATAATTCACCCCTCCACTTT
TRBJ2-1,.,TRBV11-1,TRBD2,CARKASGNNEQFF,TGTGCCAGAAAAGCTAGCGGCAACAATGAGCAGTTCTTC
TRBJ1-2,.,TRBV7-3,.,CASSPSLYGYTF,TGTGCCAGCAGTCCCAGCCTCTATGGCTACACCTTC
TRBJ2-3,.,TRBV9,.,CASSGTVGPTDTQYF,TGTGCCAGCAGCGGAACGGTGGGGCCCACAGATACGCAGTATTTT
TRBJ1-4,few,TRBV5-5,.,CASSFRLAGTNEKLFF,TGTGCCAGCAGCTTCCGCCTCGCCGGAACTAATGAAAAACTGTTTTTT
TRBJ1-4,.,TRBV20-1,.,CSAENRDRWKLFF,TGCAGTGCTGAAAACCGGGACCGCTGGAAACTGTTTTTT
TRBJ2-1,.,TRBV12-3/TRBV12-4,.,CASNSAQIYNEQFF,TGTGCCAGCAATTCCGCACAGATCTACAATGAGCAGTTCTTC
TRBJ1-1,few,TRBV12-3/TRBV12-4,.,CASSPYAGGAFF,TGTGCCAGCAGTCCCTATGCCGGGGGAGCTTTCTTT
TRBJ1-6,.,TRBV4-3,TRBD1,CASSRDPGQSSSPLHF,TGCGCCAGCAGCCGGGATCCGGGACAGTCTTCTTCACCCCTCCACTTT
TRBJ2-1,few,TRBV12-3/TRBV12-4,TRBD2,CASSSLAGQRDNEQFF,TGTGCCAGCAGTTCCTTAGCGGGGCAGCGGGACAATGAGCAGTTCTTC
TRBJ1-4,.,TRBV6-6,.,CASGIPREKLFF,TGTGCCAGCGGGATTCCCCGGGAAAAACTGTTTTTT
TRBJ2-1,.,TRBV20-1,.,CSARSGTAEGNEQFF,TGCAGTGCTAGATCCGGGACTGCCGAGGGCAATGAGCAGTTCTTC
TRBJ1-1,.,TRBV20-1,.,CSARIQGQETEAFF,TGCAGTGCTAGAATACAGGGTCAGGAGACTGAAGCTTTCTTT